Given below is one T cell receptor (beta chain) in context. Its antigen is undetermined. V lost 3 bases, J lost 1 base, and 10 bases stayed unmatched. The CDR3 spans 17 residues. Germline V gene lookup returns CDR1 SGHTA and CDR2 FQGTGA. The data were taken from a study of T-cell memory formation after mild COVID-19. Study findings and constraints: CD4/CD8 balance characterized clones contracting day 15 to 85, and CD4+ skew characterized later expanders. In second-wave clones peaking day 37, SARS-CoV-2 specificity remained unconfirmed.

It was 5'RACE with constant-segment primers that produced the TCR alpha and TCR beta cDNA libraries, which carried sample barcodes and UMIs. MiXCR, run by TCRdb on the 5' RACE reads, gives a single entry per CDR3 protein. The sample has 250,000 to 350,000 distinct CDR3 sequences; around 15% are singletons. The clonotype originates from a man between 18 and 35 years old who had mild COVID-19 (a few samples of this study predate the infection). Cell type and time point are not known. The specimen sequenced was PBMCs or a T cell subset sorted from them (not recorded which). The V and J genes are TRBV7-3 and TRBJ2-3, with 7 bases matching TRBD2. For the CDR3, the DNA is TGTGCCAGCAGCTTGGGCTTGGGGGGGGTTGGCACAGATACGCAGTATTTT. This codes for CASSLGLGGVGTDTQYF.